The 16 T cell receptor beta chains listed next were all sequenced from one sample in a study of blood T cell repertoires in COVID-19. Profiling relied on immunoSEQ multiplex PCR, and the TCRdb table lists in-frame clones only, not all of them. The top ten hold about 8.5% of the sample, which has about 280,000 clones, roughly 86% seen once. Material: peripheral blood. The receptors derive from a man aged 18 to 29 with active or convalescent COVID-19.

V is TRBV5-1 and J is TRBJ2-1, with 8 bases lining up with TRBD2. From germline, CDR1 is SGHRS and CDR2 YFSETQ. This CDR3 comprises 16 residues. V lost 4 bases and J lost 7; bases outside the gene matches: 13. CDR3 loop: CASSVPSVTSENEQFF. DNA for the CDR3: TGCGCCAGCAGCGTCCCCTCGGTGACTAGCGAGAATGAGCAGTTCTTC. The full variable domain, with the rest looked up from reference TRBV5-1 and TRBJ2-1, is KAGVTQTPRYLIKTRGQQVTLSCSPISGHRSVSWYQQTPGQGLQFLFEYFSETQRNKGNFPGRFSGRQFSNSRSEMNVSTLELGDSALYLCASSVPSVTSENEQFFGPGTRLTVL.

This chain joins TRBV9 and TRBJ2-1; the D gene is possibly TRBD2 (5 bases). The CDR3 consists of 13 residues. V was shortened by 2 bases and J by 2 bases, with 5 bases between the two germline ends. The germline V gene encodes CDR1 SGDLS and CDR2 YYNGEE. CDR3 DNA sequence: TGTGCCAGCAGCGTCGGGACCTACAATGAGCAGTTCTTC. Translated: CASSVGTYNEQFF.

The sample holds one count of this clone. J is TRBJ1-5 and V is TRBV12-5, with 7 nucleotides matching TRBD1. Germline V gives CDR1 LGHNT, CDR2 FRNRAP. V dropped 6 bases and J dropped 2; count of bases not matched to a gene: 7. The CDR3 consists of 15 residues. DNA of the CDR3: TGTGCTAGTGGCCAGACAGGGCTCGGCAATCAGCCCCAGCATTTT. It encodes CASGQTGLGNQPQHF.

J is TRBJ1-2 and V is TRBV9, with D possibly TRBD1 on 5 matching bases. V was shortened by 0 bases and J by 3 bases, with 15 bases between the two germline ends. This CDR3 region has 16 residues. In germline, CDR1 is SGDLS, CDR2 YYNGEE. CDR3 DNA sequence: TGTGCCAGCAGCGTAGGGTCCTTTGCAGGGTACTATGGCTACACCTTC. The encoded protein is CASSVGSFAGYYGYTF.

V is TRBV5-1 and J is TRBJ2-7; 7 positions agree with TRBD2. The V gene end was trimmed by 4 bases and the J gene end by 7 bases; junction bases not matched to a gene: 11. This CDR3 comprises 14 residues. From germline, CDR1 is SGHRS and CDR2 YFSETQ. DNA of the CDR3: TGCGCCAGCAGCCCGATGGTAGGGACTATGGAGCAGTACTTC. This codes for CASSPMVGTMEQYF. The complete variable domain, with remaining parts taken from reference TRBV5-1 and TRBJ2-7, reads KAGVTQTPRYLIKTRGQQVTLSCSPISGHRSVSWYQQTPGQGLQFLFEYFSETQRNKGNFPGRFSGRQFSNSRSEMNVSTLELGDSALYLCASSPMVGTMEQYFGPGTRLTVT.

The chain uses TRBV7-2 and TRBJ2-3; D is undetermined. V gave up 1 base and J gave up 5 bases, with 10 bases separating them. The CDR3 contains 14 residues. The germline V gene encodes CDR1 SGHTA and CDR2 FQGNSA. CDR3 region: CASSLVDRRDTQYF. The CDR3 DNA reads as TGTGCCAGCAGCTTAGTGGATAGGAGAGATACGCAGTATTTT.

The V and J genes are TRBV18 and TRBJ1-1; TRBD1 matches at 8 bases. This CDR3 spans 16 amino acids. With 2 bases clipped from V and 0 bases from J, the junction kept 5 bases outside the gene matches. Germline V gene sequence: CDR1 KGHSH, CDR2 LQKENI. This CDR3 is CASSPGRTGMNTEAFF. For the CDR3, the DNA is TGTGCCAGCTCACCAGGGAGGACAGGGATGAACACTGAAGCTTTCTTT.

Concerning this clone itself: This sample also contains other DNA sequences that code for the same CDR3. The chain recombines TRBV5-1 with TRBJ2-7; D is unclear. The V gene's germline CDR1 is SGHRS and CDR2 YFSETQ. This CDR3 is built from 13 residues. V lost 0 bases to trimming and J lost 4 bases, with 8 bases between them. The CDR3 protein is CASSLGQIYEQYF. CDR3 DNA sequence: TGCGCCAGCAGCTTGGGACAAATTTACGAGCAGTACTTC.

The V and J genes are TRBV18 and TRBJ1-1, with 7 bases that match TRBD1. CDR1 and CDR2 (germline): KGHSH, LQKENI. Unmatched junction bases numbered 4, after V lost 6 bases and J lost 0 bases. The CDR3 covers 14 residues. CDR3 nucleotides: TGTGCCAGCTCTTTGGGACAGATGAACACTGAAGCTTTCTTT. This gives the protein CASSLGQMNTEAFF. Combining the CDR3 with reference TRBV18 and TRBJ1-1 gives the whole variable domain NAGVMQNPRHLVRRRGQEARLRCSPMKGHSHVYWYRQLPEEGLKFMVYLQKENIIDESGMPKERFSAEFPKEGPSILRIQQVVRGDSAAYFCASSLGQMNTEAFFGQGTRLTVV.

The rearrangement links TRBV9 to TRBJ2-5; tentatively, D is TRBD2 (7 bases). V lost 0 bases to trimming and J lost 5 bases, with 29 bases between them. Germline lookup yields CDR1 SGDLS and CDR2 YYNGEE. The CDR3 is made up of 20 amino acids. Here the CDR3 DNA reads TGTGCCAGCAGCGTAGACGCCCTAGGTGGGGGGGCCAGTTCTCTCGAGACCCAGTACTTC. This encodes CASSVDALGGGASSLETQYF.

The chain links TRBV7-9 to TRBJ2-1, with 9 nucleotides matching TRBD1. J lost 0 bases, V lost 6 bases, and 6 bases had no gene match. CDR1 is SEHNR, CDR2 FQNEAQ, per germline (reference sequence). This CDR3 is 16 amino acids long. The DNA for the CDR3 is TGTGCCAGCAGGCCAGGGACAGGGTTCTCCTACAATGAGCAGTTCTTC. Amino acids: CASRPGTGFSYNEQFF.

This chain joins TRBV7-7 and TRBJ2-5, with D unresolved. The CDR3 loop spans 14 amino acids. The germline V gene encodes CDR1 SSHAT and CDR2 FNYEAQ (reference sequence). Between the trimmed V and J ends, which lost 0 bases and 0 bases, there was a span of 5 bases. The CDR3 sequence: CASSLAPYQETQYF. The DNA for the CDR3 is TGTGCCAGCAGCTTAGCCCCGTACCAAGAGACCCAGTACTTC.

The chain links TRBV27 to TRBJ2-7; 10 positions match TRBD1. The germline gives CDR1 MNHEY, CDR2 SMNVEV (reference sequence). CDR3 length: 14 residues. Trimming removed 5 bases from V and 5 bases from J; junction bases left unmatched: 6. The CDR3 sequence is CASSPGTGAHEQYF. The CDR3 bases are TGTGCCAGCAGTCCCGGGACAGGGGCCCACGAGCAGTACTTC.

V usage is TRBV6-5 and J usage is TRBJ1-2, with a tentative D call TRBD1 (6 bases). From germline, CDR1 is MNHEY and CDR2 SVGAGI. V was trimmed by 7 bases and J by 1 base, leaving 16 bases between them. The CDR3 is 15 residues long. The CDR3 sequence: CASIRTVRGNYGYTF. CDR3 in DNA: TGTGCCAGCATTCGGACAGTTCGGGGTAACTATGGCTACACCTTC.

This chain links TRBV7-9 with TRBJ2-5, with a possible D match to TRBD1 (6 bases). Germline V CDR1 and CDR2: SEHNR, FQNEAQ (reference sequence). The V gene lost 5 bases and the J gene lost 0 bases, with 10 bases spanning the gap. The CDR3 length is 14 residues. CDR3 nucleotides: TGTGCCAGCAGCGCCAGGGACAACCAAGAGACCCAGTACTTC. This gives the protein CASSARDNQETQYF.

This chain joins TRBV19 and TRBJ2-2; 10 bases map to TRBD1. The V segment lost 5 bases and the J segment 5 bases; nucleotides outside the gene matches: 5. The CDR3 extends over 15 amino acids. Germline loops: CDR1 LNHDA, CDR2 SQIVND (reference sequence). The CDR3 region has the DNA TGTGCCAGTAGTTTGGGACAGGGGAAGACCGGGGAGCTGTTTTTT. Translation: CASSLGQGKTGELFF.